This TCR beta chain was captured by sequencing in a study of blood T cell repertoires in COVID-19. Original data processing: From reference gene primer amplification, estimates of nucleated cell counts were derived. Generated by immunoSEQ multiplex PCR, the TCRdb table keeps only in-frame clones and is missing some. That table supplies the V and J calls and clone size; D and trimming were determined from the DNA. Of tens of thousands of clones listed, about 88% are singletons. This TCR was recovered from a man aged 50-60 years with active COVID-19. The specimen sequenced was peripheral blood.

CDR3 loop: CASSQGLVPYEQYF. In DNA, the CDR3 is TGTGCCAGCAGCCAAGGACTAGTCCCCTACGAGCAGTACTTC. The chain recombines TRBV3-1 (or the pseudogene TRBV3-2) with TRBJ2-7; tentative D call: TRBD2 (6 bases). CDR1 is LGHDT, CDR2 YNNKEL, per germline (reference sequence). V was clipped by 1 base and J by 2 bases, with 9 bases between them. There are 14 residues in the CDR3.